Listed here is a single TCR beta chain. The target antigen is unknown. Using immunoSEQ multiplex PCR, the repertoire was profiled, and TCRdb retains in-frame clones only, with some absent. This table has 3,500 to 4,500 clones, 55% to 75% appearing once. V lost 5 bases, J lost 1 base, and 6 bases stayed unmatched. CDR3 length: 15 amino acids. The germline CDR1 and CDR2 sequences are SQVTM and ANQGSEA. This record comes from a study of T cell clonotyping in hematopoietic cell transplantation. Study-wide findings and caveats: At the given depth, recipient repertoires were over 95% de novo clonotypes. Recipient TCR diversity dropped after transplant; expanded clonotypes rose from day 30 to 180.

The sample was PBMCs, taken 100 days after allogeneic stem cell transplant. The TCR was taken from a male patient between 55 and 70 years old who had an allogeneic stem cell transplant, so the T cells may come from the graft donor. Some clones in this sample may be carry-over from other donors' samples. The V and J genes are TRBV29-1 and TRBJ1-1; TRBD1 aligns across 11 bases. The chain's CDR3 is CSVTGTGGRNTEAFF. CDR3 coding DNA: TGCAGCGTTACCGGGACAGGGGGTCGGAACACTGAAGCTTTCTTT.